This T cell receptor beta chain originates from a study of T cell responses to AZD1222 COVID-19 vaccine. TCRdb's copy holds only in-frame clones and misses some; the assay was immunoSEQ multiplex PCR. The profile shows 80,000 to 95,000 clones, about nine tenths of them singletons. Pooling was applied to second doses at about 4 or about 12 weeks. Findings and caveats of the study: Females made up more of the donors, who were largely white British, and clonal diversity may have come out too low. In the spike-specific TCR repertoire, nearly half reportedly target unmutated variant regions. The study found vaccine-associated CD4 TCRs spanning spike, dominant at 160-218 and 743-854.

Of note for this clone: Its specificity is not known.

The clonotype comes from an adult who received the AZD1222 COVID-19 vaccine. Source: peripheral blood, taken 28 days after the second AZD1222 dose.

The CDR3 reads CASSLLPSGANEQFF. The DNA of the CDR3 is TGCGCCAGCAGCTTGTTGCCTAGCGGGGCCAATGAGCAGTTCTTC. The V and J genes are TRBV5-1 and TRBJ2-1; 9 bases line up with TRBD2. The germline CDR1 and CDR2 sequences are SGHRS and YFSETQ. The CDR3 spans 15 residues. Trimming took 1 base from V and 6 from J; bases not matched to a gene: 5.